The table lists the clone carrying this T cell receptor (beta chain) with a few counts. Germline assignment: CDR1 SQVTM and CDR2 ANQGSEA. The CDR3 is 13 residues long. V was pared by 5 bases and J by 0 bases, with 8 bases between. Investigators prepared the TCR beta libraries by applying iRepertoire HTBI primers and Arm-PCR of CDR3 regions. TCRdb processed the multiplex PCR reads anew with MiXCR; each CDR3 protein has one entry. This table holds 450,000 to 700,000 distinct CDR3 sequences, about 14% found once. As for time point: newly diagnosed GD, antithyroid drugs for less than 3 months. There was RNA extracted from PBMCs, and the TCR library was made from it. The entry originates in a study of regulatory T cells in long-lasting Graves disease. The same sample was also used in a study of T cells in Graves' hyperthyroidism and ophthalmopathy.

The source was peripheral blood mononuclear cells (PBMCs), collected at new diagnosis, from a patient treated with antithyroid drugs. This clonotype originated in a man aged 30 to 39 with Graves disease. The chain links TRBV29-1 to TRBJ1-5; maybe TRBD1 (6 bases). CDR3 sequence (DNA): TGCAGCGTTAGGGGGTATAGCAATCAGCCCCAGCATTTT. It yields the protein CSVRGYSNQPQHF.